Reported below is one T cell receptor (beta chain). This sample was taken from a study of blood T cells in healthy people across ages. The CDR3 has 14 residues. The V gene end was trimmed by 3 bases and the J gene end by 3 bases; junction bases not matched to a gene: 5. Together with a sample-barcoded 5' primer, a J-beta primer mix was included in a second PCR lasting about 7 to 11 cycles. Per sample, CDR3-containing paired-end reads numbered at least 2.5 million. TCRdb fed the 5' RACE reads into MiXCR, producing one record per CDR3 protein. The sample records more than 900,000 distinct CDR3 sequences, 20% to 25% being singletons. This sample also belongs to another study, concerning T cells of mothers and their children. Per that study: All extracted RNA went into cDNA synthesis, approximately 1.5 ug per 15 ul.

Sequenced material: blood. The V call is TRBV12-3 or TRBV12-4, the J call TRBJ2-7; 7 nucleotides line up with TRBD2. The receptor comes from a girl between 2 and 10 years old in good health. In DNA, the CDR3 is TGTGCCAGCAGTTTGTCCCTAGCGGTCTACGAGCAGTACTTC. Translation: CASSLSLAVYEQYF.